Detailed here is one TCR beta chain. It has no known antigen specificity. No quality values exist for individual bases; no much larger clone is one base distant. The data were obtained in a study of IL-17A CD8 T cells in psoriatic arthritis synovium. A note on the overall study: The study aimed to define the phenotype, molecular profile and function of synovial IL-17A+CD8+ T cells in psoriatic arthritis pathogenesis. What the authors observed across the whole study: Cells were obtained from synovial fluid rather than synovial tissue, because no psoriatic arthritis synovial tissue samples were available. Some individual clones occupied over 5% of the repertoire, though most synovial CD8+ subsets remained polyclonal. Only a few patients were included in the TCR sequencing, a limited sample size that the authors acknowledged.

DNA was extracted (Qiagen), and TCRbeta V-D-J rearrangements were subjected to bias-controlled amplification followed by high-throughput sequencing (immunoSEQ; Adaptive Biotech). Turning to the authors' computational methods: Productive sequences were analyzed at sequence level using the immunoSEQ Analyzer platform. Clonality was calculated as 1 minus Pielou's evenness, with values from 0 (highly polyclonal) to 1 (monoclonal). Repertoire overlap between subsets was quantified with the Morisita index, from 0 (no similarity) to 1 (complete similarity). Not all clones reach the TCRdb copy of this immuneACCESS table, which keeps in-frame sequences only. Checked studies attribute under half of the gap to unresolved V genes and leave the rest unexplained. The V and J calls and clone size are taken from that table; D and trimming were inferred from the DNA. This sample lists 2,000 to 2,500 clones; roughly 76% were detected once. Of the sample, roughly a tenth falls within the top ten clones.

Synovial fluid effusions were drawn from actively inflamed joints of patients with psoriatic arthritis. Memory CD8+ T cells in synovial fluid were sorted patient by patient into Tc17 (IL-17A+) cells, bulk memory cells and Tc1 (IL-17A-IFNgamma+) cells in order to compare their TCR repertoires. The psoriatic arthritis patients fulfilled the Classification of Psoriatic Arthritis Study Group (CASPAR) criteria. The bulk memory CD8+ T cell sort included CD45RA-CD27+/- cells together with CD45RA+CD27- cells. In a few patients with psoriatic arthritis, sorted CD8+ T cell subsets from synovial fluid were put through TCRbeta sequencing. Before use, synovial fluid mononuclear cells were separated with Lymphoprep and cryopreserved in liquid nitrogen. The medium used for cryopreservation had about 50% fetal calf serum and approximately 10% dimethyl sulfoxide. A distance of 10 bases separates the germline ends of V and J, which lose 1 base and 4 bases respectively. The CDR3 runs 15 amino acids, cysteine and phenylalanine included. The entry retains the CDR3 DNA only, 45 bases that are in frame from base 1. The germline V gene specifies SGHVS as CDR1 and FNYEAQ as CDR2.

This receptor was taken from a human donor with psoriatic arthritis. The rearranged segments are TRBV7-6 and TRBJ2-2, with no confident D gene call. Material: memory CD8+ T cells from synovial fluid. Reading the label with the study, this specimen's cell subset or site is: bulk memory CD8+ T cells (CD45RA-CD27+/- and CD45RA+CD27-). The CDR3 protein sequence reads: CASSLVWTFTGELFF. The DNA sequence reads TGTGCCAGCAGCTTAGTTTGGACCTTCACCGGGGAGCTGTTTTTT. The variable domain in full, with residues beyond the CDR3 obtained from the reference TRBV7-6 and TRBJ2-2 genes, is GAGVSQSPRYKVTKRGQDVALRCDPISGHVSLYWYRQALGQGPEFLTYFNYEAQQDKSGLPNDRFSAERPEGSISTLTIQRTEQRDSAMYRCASSLVWTFTGELFFGEGSRLTVL.